This T cell receptor (beta chain) was captured by sequencing in a study of cytomegalovirus exposure and HLA in healthy donors (dated 2017 in TCRdb). Turning to the overall study: In an earlier analysis of roughly 500 of the donors, about 270 Gb of sequence data and 90 million to 120 million unique TCR beta sequences from about 179 million T cells were reported. An early release covering more than 500 HLA-typed donors comprised 300 to 350 gigabases of sequencing data and around 80 million unique TCR sequences. Of the 398 genotyped donors, approximately 83% fell in the genetic ancestry cluster associated with self-reported Caucasian donors. A later analysis re-examined previously published TCR beta repertoires from over 500 donors and added high-resolution HLA genotyping to investigate patterns of TCR occurrence. To decide whether each TCR beta V gene segment behaved as functional or pseudogenic, an earlier analysis of 587 of the donors relied on high-throughput TCR beta sequencing. Typing coverage differed by locus: A, B, C, DRB1 and DQB1 were typed in about 629-630 donors, DQA1 in roughly 500, DPA1 in 600 to 610, and DPB1 in 472. In a later genetic analysis, genome-wide SNP genotypes for about 65% of the 666 donors were used, and that subset was treated as a discovery cohort. To predict cytomegalovirus infection status, the study brought together high-throughput TCR immunosequencing, statistical association of individual TCRs with disease status, and machine learning. Rather than using new phenotypic data, the later analysis identified candidate immune exposures from TCR beta sequences and from how often those sequences occurred across donors. Among around 400 genotyped donors of the cohort, an average of around 250,000 unique TCR beta nucleotide sequences was sequenced per donor, of which approximately 18% were non-productive. The study profiled the T cell repertoires of more than 500 subjects by immunosequencing and related them to cytomegalovirus serostatus. Because of strong linkage in the cohort, five DR-DQ haplotypes were treated as single units for association and clustering. The aim of the study was to test whether cataloging public T cell receptors could identify signatures of past pathogen exposure. A separate validation cohort of some 130 different subjects was used in addition to the roughly 670-subject first cohort. HLA typing included class I and class II loci at four-digit resolution. Alongside the repertoire data, information on donor age, sex, ethnicity and CMV serostatus was compiled. Every repertoire in the discovery cohort had been generated on one and the same sequencing platform.

Concerning this clone: The antigen it binds to is not known. Base quality data are lacking; no much larger clone is found one base away.

The investigation overall reported the following: This cohort had only TCR beta chains sequenced, and the lack of alpha or paired-chain data limited which features could be detected. The classifier was reported to diagnose cytomegalovirus status with high specificity and sensitivity in both the original and validation cohorts. The study listed 150 to 200 TCR beta chains as associated with cytomegalovirus. V-gene and J-gene trimming of TCR beta chains was associated with a missense DCLRE1C variant in a later genetic analysis, and the association was replicated in an independent cohort. HLA typing was unavailable for some donors at each locus, so association tests used only the typed subset. An earlier analysis of 587 of the donors showed that most TCR beta V segments appeared in productive rearrangements either about 87% or about 30% of the time, which broadly matched IMGT annotations. A later analysis associated 15,000 or so TCR beta sequences with specific HLA alleles at a false discovery rate of 0.05. According to a later analysis, most CMV-associated TCR beta chains appeared to be HLA-restricted, and the HLA associations seemed to be driven largely by CMV exposure. While some public TCRs were present in many individuals, most TCR sequences turned up only very rarely across donors. About 15 rarely observed V segments, including chromosome 9 orphons, were excluded from the earlier analysis of just under 600 of the donors because counts were too low. CMV serostatus was the only immune exposure information available for the cohort. In a later analysis, HLA-associated TCR beta chains showed more clonal expansion and lower generation probabilities than non-associated chains that were equally common. Sequencing depth was assumed to be roughly uniform across donors in the presence/absence analyses, though that assumption may not hold. Strong co-occurrence of HLA alleles, especially DR and DQ, made assigning TCR associations to individual alleles difficult. Some IMGT-functional V segments, including TRBV6-2 and TRBV6-3, could not be distinguished by the 87-base-pair reads and were therefore excluded. The authors suggested that the approach could potentially be generalized to other disease states and immunological phenotypes. In a later analysis, several top co-occurrence clusters were reported to appear linked to parvovirus B19, influenza, CMV and Epstein-Barr virus. A further reported finding was that TCR beta sequences accurately predicted the HLA-A and HLA-B alleles for most subjects in the first cohort. According to a later genetic analysis, donors in an Asian-associated ancestry cluster had fewer N-insertions in productive TCRs than the roughly 660-donor mean. A group of highly shared sequence variants was considered likely to be a technical artifact of the sequencing pipeline. Linkage disequilibrium might explain the correlated functional status among segregating V segments, but an unknown experimental factor could not be ruled out. In vitro tests confirmed that a few of the cytomegalovirus-associated TCR beta chains recognize cytomegalovirus antigens. According to a later analysis, TCR association rates differed among HLA loci, with DRB1 alleles showing the most associated TCRs and HLA-C alleles showing the fewest.

Preparation of the library involved the immunoSEQ multiplex PCR assay. For the multiplex PCR, a mixture combining 60 forward primers for TCR Vbeta segments and 13 reverse primers for TCR Jbeta segments was used. The CDR3 region of rearranged TCR beta genes was amplified from genomic DNA with a multiplex PCR assay. On the Illumina HiSeq System, the amplified TCR beta libraries were sequenced as 87-base-pair reads. The authors processed their data as follows. Across the 500 to 750 repertoires, a later analysis counted some 81 million unique TCR beta chains, 9.5 million to 13 million of which were shared by at least two donors. Raw reads were error-corrected and collapsed into unique sequences by a nearest-neighbor algorithm in which closely related sequences were merged to remove PCR and sequencing errors. Alignment of CDR3 sequences to IMGT reference sequences was used to assign V, D and J gene segments. For a sequence to be retained, at least a six-nucleotide match to both a V gene segment and a J gene segment was required. Rearrangements were classified as productive when the CDR3 lacked stop codons and remained in frame with V and J, and all other rearrangements were classified as non-productive. CDR3 was defined according to IMGT convention as the region running from the second conserved V-encoded cysteine to the conserved J-encoded phenylalanine. The earlier analysis of fewer than 700 of the donors excluded sequences that lacked an unambiguous match to a single V gene segment. An earlier analysis of several hundred of the donors called V segments functional above 56.7% productive rearrangements and segregating when the between-donor standard deviation exceeded 5%. A statistical classification framework was developed to diagnose cytomegalovirus status using the catalog of TCR beta chain sequences. In a later analysis, V and J genes were assigned by comparing TCR nucleotide sequences against IMGT/GENE-DB human TR gene sequences. In a later analysis, CDR3 sequences and most-parsimonious VDJ recombination scenarios were assigned using the TCRdist pipeline. In a later analysis, each TCR beta chain was defined by its CDR3 amino acid sequence together with its V-gene family, and reads without a unique V-gene family were excluded. A later analysis removed 600 or so highly shared, low-generation-probability nucleotide sequences to deal with suspected cross-contamination and a sequencing artifact. For each public chain, a later analysis derived a clonal expansion index from normalized ranks of inferred template counts within each repertoire. In a later analysis, generation probabilities were computed with a VDJ recombination model fitted to out-of-frame rearrangements, and the resulting probabilities were checked against IGoR. A later analysis scored TCR-TCR, TCR-HLA and TCR-CMV co-occurrence with hypergeometric tests, applying a repertoire-size bias correction to TCR pairs. False discovery rates were estimated in a later analysis by permuting HLA or CMV assignments 20 times. In a later analysis, co-occurring TCRs were grouped using DBSCAN, with TCRdist sequence similarity added in when clustering inside HLA-allele-positive subsets. Repertoires with fewer than 30,000 or more than 120,000 public chains were left out of co-occurrence clustering, as were four to six repertoires with anomalous nucleotide sharing. TCRdb limited this immuneACCESS table to in-frame rearrangements with V and J called. A share of clones is missing; checked studies link under half to unresolved V genes, and the rest is unexplained. That table furnishes V, J and clone size, whereas the DNA furnished D and trimming. The sample data list 120,000 or so clones, and less than 85% of these were observed just once. The top ten hold more than 1% of the sample.

Trimming removed 6 bases from V and 4 bases from J, leaving 10 bases between the germline ends. The germline V gene (reference sequence) provides CDR1 WNHNN and CDR2 SYGVQD. There are 13 amino acids in the CDR3, from cysteine to phenylalanine inclusive. Only the CDR3 DNA stays, 39 bases, in frame from base 1. In total, approximately 610 healthy bone marrow donors made up the cohort. At the time of sampling, all cohort members were nominally healthy, though unrecorded immune exposures were likely present. The donor was CMV seronegative and belonged to the group of around 350 seronegative cohort members. Every donor gave a peripheral blood sample, and the peripheral blood mononuclear cells from that sample were used for TCR beta sequencing. Genomic DNA was extracted from the blood cell samples with the Qiagen DNeasy Blood Extraction Kit.

The receptor's source is a female donor in good health and CMV-seronegative. The chain is made from TRBV10-1 and TRBJ1-5; a confident D gene designation cannot be given. The sample was PBMCs. At the DNA level, the sequence is TGCGCCAGCAGCTCCGGACTTAATCAGCCCCAGCATTTT. This sequence encodes CASSSGLNQPQHF.